Below are 14 T cell receptor beta chains sequenced from a single sample in a study of cytomegalovirus exposure and HLA in healthy donors. It was with 60 Vbeta and 13 Jbeta primers that the PCR ran. Sequencing was performed with immunoSEQ multiplex PCR; in TCRdb, only in-frame clones are kept and a portion is missing. This table has 100,000 to 120,000 clones, 65% to 85% appearing once. Sequenced sample: PBMCs. These receptors were obtained from a male donor in good health and CMV-seronegative.

The chain combines TRBV5-1 with TRBJ2-1, with TRBD2 matching 8 bases. The germline gives CDR1 SGHRS, CDR2 YFSETQ. The CDR3 length is 16 residues. Unmatched junction bases numbered 8, after V lost 0 bases and J lost 6 bases. As DNA, the CDR3 is TGCGCCAGCAGCTTGGTATTAGCGGGGAGCGGCAATGAGCAGTTCTTC. Protein product: CASSLVLAGSGNEQFF.

The V and J genes are TRBV5-1 and TRBJ2-3; possibly TRBD1 for D (5 bases). Germline lookup yields CDR1 SGHRS and CDR2 YFSETQ. The CDR3 is made up of 14 amino acids. V lost 4 bases, J lost 4 bases, and 13 bases lay in between. The CDR3 bases are TGCGCCAGCAGCCGCAGTCAGGGCGCAGATACGCAGTATTTT. Its protein is CASSRSQGADTQYF.

This chain links TRBV13 with TRBJ1-3; 9 bases match TRBD1. V was clipped by 5 bases and J by 1 base; unmatched bases: 3. The CDR3 runs 15 residues. Germline V gene lookup returns CDR1 PRHDT and CDR2 FYEKMQ (reference sequence). CDR3: CASSQQGASGNTIYF. CDR3 nucleotides: TGTGCCAGCAGCCAACAGGGGGCTTCTGGAAACACCATATATTTT.

The chain is built from TRBV5-4 and TRBJ2-7, with a weak D call TRBD1 (6 bases). Germline CDR1 SGHNT, CDR2 YYREEE (reference sequence). Deletions cut 6 bases from V and 5 bases from J, with 18 bases between. The length of the CDR3 is 14 residues. CDR3 nucleotides: TGTGCCAGCACCCCCGCAGGGGCGGTACACGAGCAGTACTTC. This codes for CASTPAGAVHEQYF.

The CDR3 sequence is CASSESPSGRTSEQFF. The CDR3 DNA sequence: TGCGCCAGCAGTGAGTCGCCTAGCGGGAGAACGAGTGAGCAGTTCTTC. The V gene is TRBV10-1, the J gene TRBJ2-1, with TRBD2 identical over 10 bases. Germline values: CDR1 WNHNN, CDR2 SYGVQD (reference sequence). After removal of 0 bases from V and 9 bases from J, the junction contained 8 bases not matched to a gene. CDR3 length: 16 residues.

The chain couples TRBV11-3 to TRBJ2-7, with 7 bases identical to TRBD1. The V and J ends lost 5 bases and 5 bases, in that order; junction bases with no gene match: 9. The CDR3 is made up of 14 amino acids. From germline, CDR1 is SGHNT and CDR2 YENEEA. The CDR3 spells CASSARQGRNEQYF. The CDR3 DNA is TGTGCCAGCAGCGCCCGACAGGGAAGGAACGAGCAGTACTTC. Full variable domain (rest looked up from reference TRBV11-3 and TRBJ2-7): EAGVVQSPRYKIIEKKQPVAFWCNPISGHNTLYWYLQNLGQGPELLIRYENEEAVDDSQLPKDRFSAERLKGVDSTLKIQPAELGDSAVYLCASSARQGRNEQYFGPGTRLTVT.

This sequence joins TRBV14 and TRBJ1-3; a weak D match, TRBD1 (6 bases). V was pared by 4 bases and J by 4 bases, with 14 bases between. The CDR3 sequence is 15 residues long. CDR1 and CDR2 from the germline V gene are SGHDN and FVKESK. CDR3 DNA: TGTGCCAGCAGCCCTCTGGGGGACATCGGAAACACCATATATTTT. It specifies CASSPLGDIGNTIYF.

This chain connects TRBV19 to TRBJ2-4, with TRBD2 as a possible D gene (5 bases). The V gene's germline CDR1 is LNHDA and CDR2 SQIVND (reference sequence). With 6 bases removed from V and 0 bases from J, the gap between germline ends came to 9 bases. This CDR3 comprises 14 residues. The chain's CDR3 is CASREGLAKNIQYF. For the CDR3, the DNA is TGTGCCAGTAGGGAAGGACTAGCCAAAAACATTCAGTACTTC.

This clone was picked up one time. This chain connects TRBV18 to TRBJ2-5, with TRBD2 identical over 9 bases. J lost 2 bases, V lost 9 bases, and 7 bases had no gene match. The CDR3 loop spans 14 amino acids. The germline V gene has CDR1 KGHSH and CDR2 LQKENI. The CDR3 reads CASLPSGTQETQYF. CDR3 DNA: TGTGCCAGTCTGCCTAGCGGGACACAAGAGACCCAGTACTTC.

V gene TRBV7-9 combines with J gene TRBJ1-5; D gene unclear. This CDR3 spans 13 amino acids. Germline V gene sequence: CDR1 SEHNR, CDR2 FQNEAQ (reference sequence). V lost 0 bases, J lost 4 bases, and 4 bases lay in between. The CDR3 coding sequence is TGTGCCAGCAGCTTAGCCGTGAATCAGCCCCAGCATTTT. Amino acids: CASSLAVNQPQHF.

This chain connects TRBV28 to TRBJ2-3; 10 bases are shared with TRBD2. Germline CDR1 is MDHEN and CDR2 is SYDVKM. Unmatched junction bases numbered 13, after V lost 6 bases and J lost 1 base. This CDR3 has 18 residues. The CDR3, as DNA: TGTGCCAGCAGCCTACCCTCTAGCGGGAGTTATGGCACAGATACGCAGTATTTT. Translation: CASSLPSSGSYGTDTQYF.

This chain links TRBV6-5 with TRBJ1-4; a weak D match, TRBD1 (5 bases). The CDR3 runs 14 residues. V was cut by 2 bases and J by 2 bases, with 6 bases left in between. CDR1 is MNHEY and CDR2 is SVGAGI in the germline V gene. In DNA form, the CDR3 reads TGTGCCAGCAGTTACGGGGGGACTAATGAAAAACTGTTTTTT. Translating it yields CASSYGGTNEKLFF.

V is TRBV19 and J is TRBJ1-2, with D possibly matching TRBD1 (5 bases). CDR1 is LNHDA and CDR2 is SQIVND in the germline V gene (reference sequence). V lost 1 base, J lost 4 bases, and 22 bases lay in between. The CDR3 length is 18 residues. CDR3 in amino acids: CASSIGGWGVPGGYGYTF. The CDR3 DNA reads TGTGCCAGTAGTATAGGGGGGTGGGGGGTCCCCGGTGGCTATGGCTACACCTTC.

This clone was counted only a few times. The CDR3, as DNA: TGTGCCAGCAGGACGACAGGGAGCAATCAGCCCCAGCATTTT. It is translated as CASRTTGSNQPQHF. This rearrangement joins TRBV2 to TRBJ1-5, with TRBD1 matching 7 bases. Per the germline V gene, CDR1 is SNHLY and CDR2 is FYNNEI. J gave up 1 base and V 6 bases, and 3 bases lay outside the gene matches. The CDR3 loop spans 14 amino acids.